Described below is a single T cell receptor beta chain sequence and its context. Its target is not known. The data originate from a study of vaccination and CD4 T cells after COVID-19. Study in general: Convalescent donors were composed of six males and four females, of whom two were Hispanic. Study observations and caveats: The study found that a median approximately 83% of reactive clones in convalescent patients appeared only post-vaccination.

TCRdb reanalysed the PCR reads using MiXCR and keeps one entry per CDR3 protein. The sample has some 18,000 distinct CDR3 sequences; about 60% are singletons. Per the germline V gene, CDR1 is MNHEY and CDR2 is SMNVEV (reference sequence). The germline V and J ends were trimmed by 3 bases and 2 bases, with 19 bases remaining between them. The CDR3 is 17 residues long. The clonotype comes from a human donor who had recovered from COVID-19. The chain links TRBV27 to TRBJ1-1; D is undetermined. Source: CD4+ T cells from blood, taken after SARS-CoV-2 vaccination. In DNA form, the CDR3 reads TGTGCCAGCAGTTTCAGGCGGGCCTGGGCAGGAAACACTGAAGCTTTCTTT. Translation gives CASSFRRAWAGNTEAFF.